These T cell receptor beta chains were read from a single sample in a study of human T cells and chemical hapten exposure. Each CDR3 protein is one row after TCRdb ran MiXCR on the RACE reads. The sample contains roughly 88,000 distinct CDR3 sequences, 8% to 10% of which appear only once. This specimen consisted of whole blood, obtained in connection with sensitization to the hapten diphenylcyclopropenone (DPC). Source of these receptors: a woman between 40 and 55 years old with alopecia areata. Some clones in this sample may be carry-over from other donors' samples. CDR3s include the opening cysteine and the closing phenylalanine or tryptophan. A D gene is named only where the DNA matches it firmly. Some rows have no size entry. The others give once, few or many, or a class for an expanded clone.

cdr3_nt: TGTGCCAGCAGTTTCGGCCTAGCGGGGGGACTGGGAAGGGAGACCCAGTACTTC
cdr3_aa: CASSFGLAGGLGRETQYF
v_call: TRBV12-3/TRBV12-4
j_call: TRBJ2-5
d_call: TRBD2
clone_size: -

cdr3_nt: TGTGCCAGCAGACCTGGACAGGGGGCTTATAATTCACCCCTCCACTTT
cdr3_aa: CASRPGQGAYNSPLHF
v_call: TRBV2
j_call: TRBJ1-6
d_call: TRBD1
clone_size: many

cdr3_nt: TGTGCCAGTAGTATGGGAGGGGGCGATGAGCAGTTCTTC
cdr3_aa: CASSMGGGDEQFF
v_call: TRBV19
j_call: TRBJ2-1
d_call: -
clone_size: few

cdr3_nt: TGTGCCAGCAGTGCCGGACTAGGTTCGTCAGAGACCCAGTACTTC
cdr3_aa: CASSAGLGSSETQYF
v_call: TRBV6-2/TRBV6-3
j_call: TRBJ2-5
d_call: TRBD2
clone_size: -

cdr3_nt: TGTGCCAGCAGTCACCGACAGGCCATAGGGACCTACGAGCAGTACTTC
cdr3_aa: CASSHRQAIGTYEQYF
v_call: TRBV12-3/TRBV12-4
j_call: TRBJ2-7
d_call: -
clone_size: -

cdr3_nt: TGCAGTGCCCAGGACAGGGCCCCTTACTATGGCTACACCTTC
cdr3_aa: CSAQDRAPYYGYTF
v_call: TRBV20-1
j_call: TRBJ1-2
d_call: TRBD1
clone_size: -

cdr3_nt: TGCAGCGTTAGCGGACTAGCGGACCCCTACAATGAGCAGTTCTTC
cdr3_aa: CSVSGLADPYNEQFF
v_call: TRBV29-1
j_call: TRBJ2-1
d_call: TRBD2
clone_size: many

cdr3_nt: TGTGCCAGCAGCACATGGACAGAGCTAGCCAAAAACATTCAGTACTTC
cdr3_aa: CASSTWTELAKNIQYF
v_call: TRBV7-2
j_call: TRBJ2-4
d_call: -
clone_size: many

cdr3_nt: TGTGCCAGCAGTTGGGCAGGGGCTAGCAATCAGCCCCAGCATTTT
cdr3_aa: CASSWAGASNQPQHF
v_call: TRBV28
j_call: TRBJ1-5
d_call: -
clone_size: -

cdr3_nt: TGTGCCAGCACCCCCAGGGGATCCGGGGCCAACGTCCTGACTTTC
cdr3_aa: CASTPRGSGANVLTF
v_call: TRBV6-6
j_call: TRBJ2-6
d_call: -
clone_size: -

cdr3_nt: TGTGCCACTGCGGAGAGGGAGAGCCCCGGGGAGCTGTTTTTT
cdr3_aa: CATAERESPGELFF
v_call: TRBV6-2/TRBV6-3
j_call: TRBJ2-2
d_call: -
clone_size: few

cdr3_nt: TGTGCCAGCAGCTTATCGGGGGGTGGTCAGCCCCAGCATTTT
cdr3_aa: CASSLSGGGQPQHF
v_call: TRBV7-9
j_call: TRBJ1-5
d_call: -
clone_size: few

cdr3_nt: TGTGCCAGCAGCTTAGATTTGAGCGAGCGGGGGGGCCGCGAGCAGTTCTTC
cdr3_aa: CASSLDLSERGGREQFF
v_call: TRBV11-3
j_call: TRBJ2-1
d_call: TRBD2
clone_size: -